The 21 T cell receptor beta chains below all came from one sample that was sequenced in a study of blood T cell repertoires in COVID-19. Sequencing was performed with immunoSEQ multiplex PCR; in TCRdb, only in-frame clones are kept and a portion is missing. The sample includes some 260,000 clones, under 90% of them seen just once. Sequencing was carried out using PBMCs or T cells enriched from blood (not recorded which). Source of these receptors: a young man with acute COVID-19.

The J gene is TRBJ2-3, the V gene TRBV5-5, with TRBD1 matching 7 bases. After removal of 3 bases from V and 2 bases from J, the junction contained 12 bases not matched to a gene. Germline V lookup: CDR1 SGHKS, CDR2 YYEKEE (reference sequence). The CDR3 consists of 17 residues. CDR3 DNA: TGTGCCAGCAGCTGGGACCCCAGGGGACAGATCACAGATACGCAGTATTTT. Translated: CASSWDPRGQITDTQYF.

This chain uses TRBV5-6 with TRBJ2-1; 9 nucleotides match TRBD1. V dropped 0 bases and J dropped 5; count of bases not matched to a gene: 6. Per the germline V gene, CDR1 is SGHDT and CDR2 is YYEEEE. The CDR3 length is 16 residues. CDR3 sequence reads: CASSLERTGVHNEQFF. The CDR3 region has the DNA TGTGCCAGCAGCTTGGAAAGGACAGGGGTCCACAATGAGCAGTTCTTC.

This chain uses TRBV15 with TRBJ2-2; D is perhaps TRBD1 (5 bases). Per germline, CDR1 LNHNV and CDR2 YYDKDF (reference sequence). The CDR3 extends over 14 amino acids. V dropped 3 bases and J dropped 3 bases, with 8 bases sitting between them. This chain's CDR3 is CATSRDKYTGELFF. The CDR3 bases are TGTGCCACCAGCAGGGACAAGTACACCGGGGAGCTGTTTTTT.

The rearrangement uses TRBV6-5 and TRBJ2-1, with D maybe TRBD1 (6 bases). CDR3 length equals 14 residues. Germline V gene sequence: CDR1 MNHEY, CDR2 SVGAGI. V lost 8 bases and J 8 bases, leaving 19 bases between the germline ends. CDR3 protein: CASALQVGADEQFF. CDR3 DNA sequence: TGTGCCAGCGCTCTCCAGGTGGGGGCTGATGAGCAGTTCTTC.

The rearrangement links TRBV28 to TRBJ2-7, with a tentative D call TRBD1 (7 bases). The CDR3 has 15 residues. Germline values: CDR1 MDHEN, CDR2 SYDVKM. Trimming removed 5 bases at V and 4 bases at J, with 18 bases between. CDR3 nucleotides: TGTGCCAGCAGTCCAGTACGACAGGGAGGTTACGAGCAGTACGTC. It encodes CASSPVRQGGYEQYV.

This clone appeared a few times. The chain carries TRBV30 and TRBJ2-7; 9 positions agree with TRBD1. Germline V CDR1 and CDR2: GTSNPN, SVGIG (reference sequence). After removal of 2 bases from V and 1 base from J, the junction contained 3 bases not matched to a gene. The CDR3 length is 14 residues. CDR3 region: CAWSSGTGSYEQYV. The CDR3 DNA reads TGTGCCTGGAGTTCCGGGACAGGGTCCTACGAGCAGTACGTC.

The CDR3 is CASSQTQGGNQPQHF. The CDR3 DNA reads as TGTGCCAGCAGCCAAACCCAGGGGGGCAATCAGCCCCAGCATTTT. The gene calls are TRBV3-1 (or the pseudogene TRBV3-2) and TRBJ1-5; 7 positions match TRBD1. Germline loops: CDR1 LGHDT, CDR2 YNNKEL (reference sequence). This CDR3 has 15 amino acids. V gave up 2 bases and J gave up 2 bases; unmatched junction bases: 3.

The chain uses TRBV7-3 and TRBJ1-5; 7 bases match TRBD1. CDR3 length: 13 amino acids. Germline V gene data show CDR1 as SGHTA and CDR2 as FQGTGA. J lost 6 bases, V lost 5 bases, and 4 bases had no gene match. The CDR3 DNA reads TGTGCCAGCAGCCTGGACAGGTTTCAGCCCCAGCATTTT. Its translation is CASSLDRFQPQHF.

The DNA for the CDR3 is TGCAGTGCTAGTCGGCGGCTAGGGGGCTATGGCTACACCTTC. This gives the protein CSASRRLGGYGYTF. V usage is TRBV20-1 and J usage is TRBJ1-2; weak D call: TRBD1 (6 bases). The ends were cut back, 3 bases at V and 4 bases at J, with 15 bases in the middle. CDR1 DFQATT and CDR2 SNEGSKA come from the germline V gene (reference sequence). CDR3 length: 14 amino acids.

V and J are TRBV19 and TRBJ1-5; 9 nucleotides line up with TRBD1. After removal of 8 bases from V and 1 base from J, the junction contained 6 bases not matched to a gene. The CDR3 sequence is 15 residues long. From germline, CDR1 is LNHDA and CDR2 SQIVND (reference sequence). CDR3 loop: CASRGQGRSNQPQHF. CDR3 DNA sequence: TGTGCCAGTCGTGGACAGGGGAGGAGCAATCAGCCCCAGCATTTT.

This rearrangement joins TRBV5-8 to TRBJ1-6, with D unclear. The length of the CDR3 is 13 residues. The germline V gene has CDR1 SGHTS and CDR2 YDEGEE. V dropped 2 bases and J dropped 7 bases, with 7 bases sitting between them. The CDR3 here is CASSFLQNSPLHF. The CDR3 DNA follows: TGTGCCAGCAGCTTTCTTCAGAATTCACCCCTCCACTTT.

A note on this clone: Germline and junction disagree at one end, which may indicate a read error. The V and J genes are TRBV5-1 and TRBJ1-5; D remains ambiguous. The germline V gene encodes CDR1 SGHRS and CDR2 YFSETQ. This CDR3 has 15 amino acids. The CDR3 spells CASSLDGMGNQPQHF. The CDR3 nucleotides read TGTGCCAGCAGCTTGGACGGGATGGGCAATCAGCCCCAGCATTTT.

The J gene is TRBJ2-7, the V gene TRBV12-3 or TRBV12-4; possibly TRBD2 for D (6 bases). CDR3 length equals 10 residues. V was cut by 6 bases and J by 9 bases, with 9 bases left in between. The CDR3 reads CASRGGGQYV. CDR3 sequence (DNA): TGTGCCAGCAGGGGGGGAGGGCAGTACGTC.

The chain recombines TRBV6-2 or TRBV6-3 with TRBJ2-5; D gene ambiguous. The V and J ends lost 5 bases and 2 bases respectively, with 15 bases between them. The CDR3 sequence is 15 residues long. From germline, CDR1 is MNHEY and CDR2 SVGEGT. The CDR3 loop reads CASSPERSPQETQYF. CDR3 DNA sequence: TGTGCCAGCAGTCCCGAGCGAAGCCCTCAAGAGACCCAGTACTTC.

The V and J genes are TRBV3-1 (or the pseudogene TRBV3-2) and TRBJ1-4, with D possibly matching TRBD1 (6 bases). There are 13 residues in the CDR3. Germline-derived CDR1 and CDR2 are LGHDT and YNNKEL (reference sequence). Trimming took 0 bases from V and 16 from J, leaving 15 bases between them. In DNA, the CDR3 is TGTGCCAGCAGCCAAGATTTAGGGGGAACTAGGTTTTTT. Its translation: CASSQDLGGTRFF.

The chain carries TRBV6-5 and TRBJ2-5; 10 bases match TRBD1. Per germline, CDR1 MNHEY and CDR2 SVGAGI. The CDR3 loop spans 14 amino acids. The ends lost 8 bases at V and 3 bases at J; junction bases unmatched: 6. The DNA for the CDR3 is TGTGCCAGCGGGGGGACAGGGGTCAAAGAGACCCAGTACTTC. The encoded protein is CASGGTGVKETQYF.

This clone has only one observation. Compared with germline, one end of the junction differs, possibly owing to a read error. Written as DNA, the CDR3 is TGTGCTAGCAGCTTAGTCTCTGGGGTAGCGAGCGGGGAGCTGTTTTTT. It specifies CASSLVSGVASGELFF. V gene TRBV7-7 combines with J gene TRBJ2-2; D is possibly TRBD2 (5 bases). Germline V gives CDR1 SSHAT, CDR2 FNYEAQ (reference sequence). There are 16 residues in the CDR3.

This chain links TRBV19 with TRBJ2-4; D not resolved. CDR3 length: 21 residues. The V and J ends lost 4 bases and 0 bases respectively, with 28 bases between them. From germline, CDR1 is LNHDA and CDR2 SQIVND (reference sequence). In nucleotides, the CDR3 is TGTGCCAGTAGTACCCGAAGTCTCCAGTTGGAGATCACCTTAGCCAAAAACATTCAGTACTTC. Its translation: CASSTRSLQLEITLAKNIQYF. Variable domain in full (rest from reference TRBV19 and TRBJ2-4): DGGITQSPKYLFRKEGQNVTLSCEQNLNHDAMYWYRQDPGQGLRLIYYSQIVNDFQKGDIAEGYSVSREKKESFPLTVTSAQKNPTAFYLCASSTRSLQLEITLAKNIQYFGAGTRLSVL.

This sequence joins TRBV19 and TRBJ2-5, with 12 bases identical to TRBD1. The V gene's germline CDR1 is LNHDA and CDR2 SQIVND (reference sequence). V lost 6 bases, J lost 4 bases, and 3 bases stayed unmatched. The CDR3 sequence is 14 residues long. In DNA form, the CDR3 reads TGTGCCAGTAGGGGGACAGGGGGCAGAGAGACCCAGTACTTC. Translation gives CASRGTGGRETQYF. The entire variable domain, with the rest obtained from reference TRBV19 and TRBJ2-5, is as follows: DGGITQSPKYLFRKEGQNVTLSCEQNLNHDAMYWYRQDPGQGLRLIYYSQIVNDFQKGDIAEGYSVSREKKESFPLTVTSAQKNPTAFYLCASRGTGGRETQYFGPGTRLLVL.

The chain uses TRBV5-6 and TRBJ1-1; 7 bases fit TRBD1. The CDR3 consists of 16 residues. Germline CDR1 reads SGHDT; CDR2 reads YYEEEE. J lost 0 bases, V lost 8 bases, and 13 bases had no gene match. The CDR3, as DNA: TGTGCCAGTAAGTATCGGGACAGAGAGGTGAACACTGAAGCTTTCTTT. Its translation is CASKYRDREVNTEAFF.

This clone appeared a few times. Here the CDR3 reads CASSPIPTGQETQYF. CDR3 sequence (DNA): TGTGCCAGCAGCCCTATCCCGACAGGTCAAGAGACCCAGTACTTC. The rearrangement joins TRBV5-6 to TRBJ2-5; a possible D gene is TRBD1 (6 bases). CDR3 size: 15 residues. The V and J ends lost 4 bases and 2 bases respectively, with 15 bases between them. Germline V gene lookup returns CDR1 SGHDT and CDR2 YYEEEE.